One sample yielded the 21 T cell receptor beta chains listed below, sequenced in a study of T cells after yellow fever vaccination. Each CDR3 protein is one row after TCRdb ran MiXCR on the 5' RACE reads. The table includes fewer than 400,000 distinct CDR3 sequences, about 6.2% detected once. Sequences were derived from PBMCs, sampled 5 days after the yellow fever booster vaccination. Every receptor here comes from a man aged 25 to 40 who received the YFV17D yellow fever vaccine.

This clonotype was seen a few times. The gene calls are TRBV7-2 and TRBJ2-3; D is unclear. The V and J ends lost 2 bases and 6 bases respectively, with 9 bases between them. The CDR3 runs to 13 residues. Germline CDR1 SGHTA, CDR2 FQGNSA. For the CDR3, the DNA is TGTGCCAGCAGCTTACTTGGCCTGGATACGCAGTATTTT. Its translation is CASSLLGLDTQYF. Full variable domain (rest looked up from reference TRBV7-2 and TRBJ2-3): GAGVSQSPSNKVTEKGKDVELRCDPISGHTALYWYRQSLGQGLEFLIYFQGNSAPDKSGLPSDRFSAERTGGSVSTLTIQRTQQEDSAVYLCASSLLGLDTQYFGPGTRLTVL.

This clonotype was seen repeatedly, ten times or more. CDR3 region: CASSPQDSEAFF. The DNA for the CDR3 is TGTGCCAGCAGCCCACAAGACAGTGAAGCTTTCTTT. The chain joins TRBV14 to TRBJ1-1, with D possibly matching TRBD1 (5 bases). V lost 4 bases, J lost 7 bases, and 10 bases lay in between. This CDR3 has 12 amino acids. Germline values: CDR1 SGHDN, CDR2 FVKESK.

The V gene is TRBV20-1, the J gene TRBJ2-1; the match to TRBD2 covers 8 bases. CDR3 length: 14 amino acids. The V gene end was trimmed by 4 bases and the J gene end by 5 bases; junction bases not matched to a gene: 7. CDR1 DFQATT and CDR2 SNEGSKA come from the germline V gene (reference sequence). In nucleotides, the CDR3 is TGCAGTGCTACAAGACTAGCGAAAAACAATGAGCAGTTCTTC. This translates into CSATRLAKNNEQFF.

This clonotype turned up a few times. An end of the junction differs from the germline gene, which may be a read error. The chain uses TRBV14 and TRBJ2-3; 9 bases line up with TRBD2. From germline, CDR1 is SGHDN and CDR2 FVKESK. This CDR3 region has 21 residues. The CDR3 loop reads CASSQVIFEFASGTSTDTQYF. The DNA for the CDR3 is TGTGCCAGCAGCCAAGTTATCTTCGAGTTTGCTAGCGGGACTAGCACGGATACGCAGTATTTT.

This clonotype was recorded a few times. The rearrangement links TRBV7-2 to TRBJ2-2; D is possibly TRBD2 (5 bases). Germline V CDR1 and CDR2: SGHTA, FQGNSA. This CDR3 is built from 15 residues. V was cut by 5 bases and J by 3 bases, with 13 bases left in between. The CDR3 DNA follows: TGTGCCAGCAGCAATCCAGGACTTCACACCGGGGAGCTGTTTTTT. Translating it yields CASSNPGLHTGELFF.

The CDR3 nucleotides read TGTGCCAGCAGAACAGCCCCCGGGACAGGGGGGACCGGGGAGCTGTTTTTT. Translated, it gives CASRTAPGTGGTGELFF. The chain is built from TRBV12-3 or TRBV12-4 and TRBJ2-2; 11 nucleotides line up with TRBD1. With 6 bases clipped from V and 5 bases from J, the junction kept 11 bases outside the gene matches. The CDR3 runs 17 residues.

This clonotype was counted at least ten times. The V call is TRBV5-1, the J call TRBJ2-2, with D unclear. The germline V and J ends were trimmed by 0 bases and 4 bases, with 7 bases remaining between them. This CDR3 has 14 residues. The germline CDR1 and CDR2 sequences are SGHRS and YFSETQ. The CDR3 DNA sequence: TGCGCCAGCAGCTTGGTGGTCACCACCGGGGAGCTGTTTTTT. It translates to CASSLVVTTGELFF.

The gene calls are TRBV5-6 and TRBJ2-7, with 7 positions matching TRBD1. Germline V gene data show CDR1 as SGHDT and CDR2 as YYEEEE. CDR3 length equals 14 residues. V dropped 1 base and J dropped 3; count of bases not matched to a gene: 4. CDR3 region: CASSLPGTVYEQYF. In DNA, the CDR3 is TGTGCCAGCAGCTTGCCCGGGACAGTCTACGAGCAGTACTTC.

This clonotype has ten or more counts. CDR3 amino acids: CASSRQGSSYEQYF. The CDR3 bases are TGTGCCAGCAGCCGACAGGGGTCTTCCTACGAGCAGTACTTC. The chain links TRBV12-3 or TRBV12-4 to TRBJ2-7; TRBD1 matches at 8 bases. There are 14 residues in the CDR3. V gave up 6 bases and J gave up 1 base; unmatched junction bases: 5.

A note on this clonotype: One base away lies a much larger clone, so this may be a sequencing read error. V is TRBV4-3 and J is TRBJ2-7; possibly TRBD1 for D (5 bases). There are 14 residues in the CDR3. Trimming pared 0 bases from V and 3 bases from J, leaving 9 bases between. Germline lookup yields CDR1 LGHNA and CDR2 YSLEER. CDR3 in amino acids: CASSQDGAHYEQYF. The DNA for the CDR3 is TGCGCCAGCAGCCAAGATGGGGCACACTACGAGCAGTACTTC.

This clonotype came up a few times. The chain joins TRBV28 to TRBJ2-1; D is possibly TRBD2 (6 bases). The V gene lost 2 bases and the J gene lost 6 bases, with 17 bases spanning the gap. The germline V gene has CDR1 MDHEN and CDR2 SYDVKM. The CDR3 sequence is 16 residues long. CDR3 sequence: CASSLPRGAGGNEQFF. In nucleotides, the CDR3 is TGTGCCAGCAGTTTACCCCGGGGAGCGGGCGGCAATGAGCAGTTCTTC.

Details on this clonotype: Being one base from a much bigger clone, this may be a read error. The V gene is TRBV12-3 or TRBV12-4, the J gene TRBJ1-1; TRBD1 is a possible D gene (5 bases). The length of the CDR3 is 12 residues. The CDR3 is CASRPAGTVAFF. CDR3 nucleotides: TGTGCCAGCAGACCGGCCGGGACTGTAGCTTTCTTT.

This clonotype was observed a few times. The CDR3 protein is CASSSRAGGIRDNEQFF. As DNA, the CDR3 is TGTGCCAGCAGCTCCCGGGCCGGGGGGATAAGAGACAATGAGCAGTTCTTC. The V call is TRBV7-9, the J call TRBJ2-1; 7 nucleotides agree with TRBD2. Germline V gene lookup returns CDR1 SEHNR and CDR2 FQNEAQ (reference sequence). This CDR3 contains 17 residues. V shed 4 bases, J shed 5 bases, and the junction held 14 bases outside the gene matches. The whole variable domain, remainder taken from reference TRBV7-9 and TRBJ2-1, is DTGVSQNPRHKITKRGQNVTFRCDPISEHNRLYWYRQTLGQGPEFLTYFQNEAQLEKSRLLSDRFSAERPKGSFSTLEIQRTEQGDSAMYLCASSSRAGGIRDNEQFFGPGTRLTVL.

This clonotype has a count of ten or more. The genes are TRBV21-1 and TRBJ2-7; the D call in the table, TRBD1, was not verified against the DNA. TRBV21-1 is a pseudogene locus. CDR3 length: 13 amino acids. This chain's CDR3 is CASSKAPRYEQYF. The CDR3 DNA is TGTGCCAGCAGCAAAGCCCCCCGCTACGAGCAGTACTTC.

This clonotype was recorded many times. The chain is built from TRBV7-9 and TRBJ2-1; TRBD2 aligns across 7 bases. Germline values: CDR1 SEHNR, CDR2 FQNEAQ (reference sequence). V lost 1 base, J lost 3 bases, and 3 bases stayed unmatched. This CDR3 has 15 residues. The CDR3 coding sequence is TGTGCCAGCAGCTTAGTTGCGGGAGTCTACAATGAGCAGTTCTTC. As protein: CASSLVAGVYNEQFF.

This clonotype was observed at least ten times. The V call is TRBV5-1, the J call TRBJ2-7; D unresolved. V was trimmed by 0 bases and J by 2 bases, leaving 9 bases between them. Germline V gene data show CDR1 as SGHRS and CDR2 as YFSETQ. The CDR3 runs 14 residues. This chain's CDR3 is CASSLARQTYEQYF. In DNA form, the CDR3 reads TGCGCCAGCAGCTTGGCCCGGCAGACCTACGAGCAGTACTTC.

The rearrangement links TRBV3-1 to TRBJ2-7; D gene unclear. The V end lost 4 bases, the J end lost 4 bases, and 14 bases lay between the germline ends. Germline lookup yields CDR1 LGHDT and CDR2 YNNKEL (reference sequence). The CDR3 runs 14 residues. CDR3 DNA sequence: TGTGCCAGCAGCCTCTCTAGAGGCGGTTACGAGCAGTACTTC. Protein sequence: CASSLSRGGYEQYF.

This clonotype has ten or more counts. The CDR3 bases are TGCGCCAGCAGTGCCGGGACCGACGGGGCTGAGCAGTTCTTC. The encoded protein is CASSAGTDGAEQFF. V is TRBV5-1 and J is TRBJ2-1; possibly TRBD1 or TRBD2 for D (5 bases each). V was clipped by 5 bases and J by 9 bases, with 18 bases between them. Germline loops: CDR1 SGHRS, CDR2 YFSETQ. This CDR3 has 14 amino acids.

This clonotype was found many times. V and J are TRBV6-1 and TRBJ2-1; unclear D gene. The CDR3 runs 14 residues. Germline CDR1 is MNHNS and CDR2 is SASEGT. The V end lost 7 bases, the J end lost 5 bases, and 15 bases lay between the germline ends. The CDR3 region has the DNA TGTGCCAGCATGTCCTTGGGCGGAAACAATGAGCAGTTCTTC. This codes for CASMSLGGNNEQFF.

This clonotype showed up many times. The genes are TRBV18 and TRBJ2-5, with unresolved D. CDR1 and CDR2 from the germline V gene are KGHSH and LQKENI. CDR3 length: 12 residues. V gave up 9 bases and J gave up 4 bases, with 12 bases separating them. CDR3 sequence: CASSQSLETQYF. CDR3 coding DNA: TGTGCCAGTTCCCAGAGCCTAGAGACCCAGTACTTC.

The chain employs TRBV7-2 and TRBJ1-6; unclear D gene. The V gene lost 4 bases and the J gene lost 10 bases, with 11 bases spanning the gap. This CDR3 is built from 13 residues. Germline-derived CDR1 and CDR2 are SGHTA and FQGNSA. As DNA, the CDR3 is TGTGCCAGCAGCTCGGCCCCCCCCTCACCCCTCCACTTT. Translating gives CASSSAPPSPLHF. The whole variable domain, remainder taken from reference TRBV7-2 and TRBJ1-6, is GAGVSQSPSNKVTEKGKDVELRCDPISGHTALYWYRQSLGQGLEFLIYFQGNSAPDKSGLPSDRFSAERTGGSVSTLTIQRTQQEDSAVYLCASSSAPPSPLHFGNGTRLTVT.